This T cell receptor beta chain comes out of a study of blood T cell repertoires in COVID-19. The germline CDR1 and CDR2 sequences are LNHDA and SQIVND (reference sequence). The CDR3 spans 17 residues. Losses at the gene ends were 0 bases for V and 5 bases for J; bases not matched to a gene: 8. This table comes from immunoSEQ multiplex PCR, and its TCRdb copy is limited to in-frame clones, with some not included. The sample contains 35,000 to 50,000 clones, more than 75% of which appear only once. The clonotype comes from a man older than 75 with acute or convalescent COVID-19. Sequences were obtained from peripheral blood. The rearrangement joins TRBV19 to TRBJ2-5, with 11 bases lining up with TRBD2. This CDR3 is CASSIDLLAGGEETQYF. DNA of the CDR3: TGTGCCAGTAGTATAGATCTCCTAGCGGGAGGCGAGGAGACCCAGTACTTC.